The present TCR beta chain was sequenced within a study of T-cell reconstitution after alpha-beta-depleted transplantation in children (dated by TCRdb to 2016 to 2018). Regarding the study in general: T-cell immune reconstitution after TCRalphabeta/CD19-depleted allogeneic hematopoietic cell transplantation in children was quantitatively tracked in the study by means of TCR repertoire profiling. Overall results and qualifications from the work: Over the following months the frequencies of hyperexpanded clones went down, and after one year T-cell counts and TCRbeta diversity were mostly credited to newly produced T cells. About two months after transplant, the apparently early recovery of alphabetaT-cell counts reportedly depended on just several hundred clones that had expanded rapidly and came from non-depleted graft cells. In some patients, high TCRbeta diversity at day 60 was attributed to recipient T cells and intrathymic progenitors that had survived conditioning.

Libraries were prepared through PCR. TCRdb shows the sequencer as Illumina HiSeq 2500. TCR library preparation used molecular barcoding, with unique molecular identifiers applied to normalize quantification of the TCRbeta repertoire. TCRdb reran the public reads through fastp at Q25 and MiXCR, keeping productive beta chains. All rows with the same CDR3 protein become a single entry with the most common DNA and genes. The sample table records about 980,000 distinct CDR3 sequences; about 29% of these occur just once. The ten largest clones capture roughly 27% of the sample. The CDR3, cysteine through phenylalanine, is 14 amino acids long. The retained sequence is limited to the CDR3, 42 bases, with the frame set at the first base. CDR1 and CDR2 (DFQATT, SNEGSKA) derive from the germline V gene (reference sequence). Relative to germline, V is 3 bases shorter and J is 2 bases shorter, with 12 bases between their ends.

The intended sense of this specimen's treatment or condition label: allogeneic hematopoietic cell transplantation with graft depleted of TCRalphabeta T cells and CD19 B cells. TCRalphabeta/CD19-depleted allogeneic hematopoietic cell grafts were given to the transplant recipients, all of whom were children. Note on this clonotype: Its recognized antigen is unknown. No qualities accompany the bases; no much larger clone lies one base away.

This specimen consisted of PBMCs, mostly from graft donor cells, obtained 360 days after TCRalphabeta/CD19-depleted stem cell transplant. The chain employs TRBV20-1 and TRBJ2-3; tentative D gene TRBD2, with 5 bases matching. This TCR was recovered from a boy in the first two years of life who had a stem cell transplant for SCID, so the T cells may come from the graft donor. Here the CDR3 is given as CSARGADITDTQYF. The sequenced DNA: TGCAGTGCTAGGGGAGCGGATATCACAGATACGCAGTATTTT.